This T cell receptor (beta chain) was profiled in a study of a mutant IDH1 vaccine in newly diagnosed glioma. At the level of the study: Receipt of radiotherapy, temozolomide, or both preceded the study, and most received both.

Germline CDR1 KGHSH, CDR2 LQKENI. The CDR3 is 14 residues long. The V and J ends lost 3 bases and 7 bases respectively, with 12 bases between them. Time point of the sample: week 23, last vaccination. In the vaccine, a single dose held 300 ug of the mutant IDH1 20-mer peptide, along with topical imiquimod. Donors' newly diagnosed IDH1-mutant WHO grade 3 or 4 astrocytomas lacked nuclear ATRX. Libraries were prepared by immunoSEQ multiplex PCR; TCRdb keeps only in-frame clonotypes and omits some of them. The table includes around 80,000 clones, around 83% detected once. As regards this clone: No antigen is known for it.

General observations from the study: Altogether, 93.3% of patients exhibited vaccine-induced immune responses. Changes in top peripheral clonotypes did not appear linked to pseudoprogression.

Sequencing used PBMCs, obtained from a glioma patient whose treatment included an IDH1 peptide vaccine. The TCR sequence derives from a woman aged 45 to 65 with glioma. The chain employs TRBV18 and TRBJ1-4; tentatively, D is TRBD1 (5 bases). The CDR3 DNA reads as TGTGCCAGCTCACCGGCGCAGGGCGGTGAAAAACTGTTTTTT. Translating gives CASSPAQGGEKLFF.